One and the same sample provided the 13 T cell receptor beta chains below, sequenced in a study of CD8 T cells in ankylosing spondylitis. TCRdb reprocessed the 5' RACE reads with MiXCR, giving one entry per CDR3 protein. The data hold a few hundred thousand distinct CDR3 sequences, with about a fifth observed a single time. The sequenced sample was blood, either unsorted or a sorted T cell fraction (not recorded which). The receptors stem from a female donor with ankylosing spondylitis or in good health (not recorded which).

The rearrangement uses TRBV27 and TRBJ2-3; D is ambiguous. This CDR3 is 15 amino acids long. V was clipped by 4 bases and J by 2 bases, with 13 bases between them. Per germline, CDR1 MNHEY and CDR2 SMNVEV (reference sequence). CDR3 bases: TGTGCCAGCAGTTCGGTAGGGTTTTTCACAGATACGCAGTATTTT. This sequence encodes CASSSVGFFTDTQYF.

This clonotype has more than one count but fewer than ten. This sequence joins TRBV6-1 and TRBJ2-1, with 7 bases that match TRBD1. Germline loops: CDR1 MNHNS, CDR2 SASEGT. Trimming removed 7 bases from V and 5 bases from J; junction bases left unmatched: 5. This CDR3 spans 13 amino acids. In DNA, the CDR3 is TGTGCCAGCACCAAGACAGGGAACAATGAGCAGTTCTTC. This codes for CASTKTGNNEQFF.

The rearrangement uses TRBV20-1 and TRBJ1-4, with D perhaps TRBD1 (5 bases). The germline V gene encodes CDR1 DFQATT and CDR2 SNEGSKA (reference sequence). The CDR3 covers 12 residues. The V and J ends lost 6 bases and 8 bases respectively, with 13 bases between them. The CDR3: CSAVGTAEKLFF. The DNA for the CDR3 is TGCAGTGCAGTCGGGACGGCCGAAAAACTGTTTTTT.

V and J are TRBV6-2 or TRBV6-3 and TRBJ2-1; D unclear. Germline CDR1 MNHEY, CDR2 SVGEGT. The CDR3 is 11 amino acids. V was cut by 1 base and J by 8 bases, with 3 bases left in between. CDR3: CASSYWYEQFF. The CDR3 region has the DNA TGTGCCAGCAGTTACTGGTATGAGCAGTTCTTC.

The V call is TRBV19, the J call TRBJ2-2, with 9 nucleotides matching TRBD1. Germline assignment: CDR1 LNHDA and CDR2 SQIVND (reference sequence). CDR3 size: 16 residues. Trimming took 2 bases from V and 5 from J; bases not matched to a gene: 6. The CDR3 nucleotides read TGTGCCAGTAGTATATATGGGACAGGGATTACCGGGGAGCTGTTTTTT. Translating it yields CASSIYGTGITGELFF.

The chain joins TRBV7-2 to TRBJ1-1, with D unclear. This CDR3 comprises 14 residues. Germline V gene lookup returns CDR1 SGHTA and CDR2 FQGNSA. V lost 0 bases to trimming and J lost 7 bases, with 12 bases between them. CDR3 coding DNA: TGTGCCAGCAGCTTAGCCTCGGTAATTGTTGAAGCTTTCTTT. It translates to CASSLASVIVEAFF.

This clonotype was observed a few times. V gene TRBV20-1 combines with J gene TRBJ2-1; D is possibly TRBD2 (6 bases). This CDR3 spans 15 amino acids. The ends were cut back, 3 bases at V and 8 bases at J, with 20 bases in the middle. Germline V gene data show CDR1 as DFQATT and CDR2 as SNEGSKA (reference sequence). CDR3 nucleotide sequence: TGCAGTGCTAGCCGGGACGAGGGACTCCCGGATGAGCAGTTCTTC. It is translated as CSASRDEGLPDEQFF.

This clonotype was picked up many times. The V call is TRBV12-3 or TRBV12-4, the J call TRBJ1-4, with a possible D match to TRBD1 (6 bases). V lost 4 bases and J lost 9, with 12 bases in between. The CDR3 is 13 amino acids. This CDR3 is CASSSGGGQKLFF. The DNA for the CDR3 is TGTGCCAGCAGTTCCGGAGGGGGGCAAAAACTGTTTTTT.

This clonotype was detected ten times or more. The rearrangement joins TRBV6-1 to TRBJ1-2, with D tentatively TRBD1 (6 bases). V lost 6 bases and J lost 4, with 12 bases in between. This CDR3 has 13 residues. Germline V gene data show CDR1 as MNHNS and CDR2 as SASEGT. The CDR3 protein is CASSPRGLYGYTF. The CDR3 DNA is TGTGCCAGCAGCCCCCGGGGGCTCTATGGCTACACCTTC.

There are a few counts of this clonotype. This is likely a read error, given that the CDR3 carries no conserved phenylalanine or tryptophan at its end. It is unclear where the CDR3 begins or ends on the DNA, so no DNA is shown, and the CDR3 is as TCRdb lists it. The chain carries TRBV20-1 and TRBJ2-1; TRBD1, as called in the table, went unchecked against the DNA. Both ends counted, the CDR3 spans 12 residues. Per germline, CDR1 DFQATT and CDR2 SNEGSKA (reference sequence). The CDR3: CSARFPGTPPLV.

The V gene is TRBV27, the J gene TRBJ2-1; D remains ambiguous. V was cut by 0 bases and J by 0 bases, with 9 bases left in between. Germline CDR1 and CDR2: MNHEY and SMNVEV (reference sequence). The CDR3 is 16 residues long. The CDR3 nucleotides read TGTGCCAGCAGTTTATCGAGGAGCCGCTCCTACAATGAGCAGTTCTTC. Residues: CASSLSRSRSYNEQFF.

This clonotype was seen only a few times. V and J are TRBV20-1 and TRBJ2-7; tentatively, D is TRBD2 (6 bases). The length of the CDR3 is 14 residues. Deletions cut 6 bases from V and 0 bases from J, with 15 bases between. Germline V gives CDR1 DFQATT, CDR2 SNEGSKA (reference sequence). The CDR3 nucleotides read TGCAGTGCAAGCCCTAGCGCTTTCTCCTACGAGCAGTACTTC. Translation: CSASPSAFSYEQYF.

This clonotype came up a few times. The rearrangement uses TRBV18 and TRBJ1-1, with 9 positions matching TRBD1. V shed 6 bases and J 5 bases; nucleotides not matched to a gene: 10. This CDR3 is built from 15 residues. CDR1 and CDR2 (germline): KGHSH, LQKENI. The CDR3 is CASSSGQGRVTEAFF. The DNA of the CDR3 is TGTGCCAGCTCGTCGGGACAGGGTAGAGTTACTGAAGCTTTCTTT.